This T cell receptor (beta chain) emerged from a study of regulatory T cells in long-lasting Graves disease. This clonotype was counted ten times or more. Time point defined: newly diagnosed GD, antithyroid drugs for less than 3 months. After RNA was extracted from PBMCs, the TCR library was made from it. Patients of an endocrinology department in Xi'an, China, were included. Arm-PCR of CDR3 regions and iRepertoire HTBI primers were the basis on which TCR beta libraries were built. TCRdb fed the multiplex PCR reads into MiXCR, producing one record per CDR3 protein. In the table there are hundreds of thousands of distinct CDR3 sequences, about 16% of which are singletons. V lost 5 bases and J 0 bases, leaving 8 bases between the germline ends. CDR3 size: 13 residues. The germline CDR1 and CDR2 sequences are SGHVS and FQNEAQ. This sample was shared with a second study, whose subject was T cells in Graves' hyperthyroidism and ophthalmopathy.

The source material was peripheral blood mononuclear cells (PBMCs), sampled at new diagnosis, from a patient treated with antithyroid drugs. The chain couples TRBV7-8 to TRBJ2-7; D is unresolved. The receptor was isolated from a woman in her 30s with Graves disease. For the CDR3, the DNA is TGTGCCAGCAGCCCCCCCCCCTCCTACGAGCAGTACTTC. This gives the protein CASSPPPSYEQYF.